This T cell receptor beta chain was observed in a study of early T cells in non-severe SARS-CoV-2 infection. The TCR library protocol was used to attach unique molecular identifiers. These identifiers were attached to individual cDNA molecules. TCRdb called the 5' RACE reads again in MiXCR, with one record for every CDR3 protein. The sample comprises 30,000 to 40,000 distinct CDR3 sequences, about 4.5% of which are singletons, and 16% rests with the top ten. The germline V and J ends were trimmed by 6 bases and 0 bases, with 18 bases remaining between them. The CDR3 has 16 amino acids. Per germline, CDR1 KGHSH and CDR2 LQKENI. This clonotype has more than one count but fewer than ten. What it binds is unknown. Notes on the study in general: Anti-spike CD8 responses were favored in VDJdb matching, and private and CD4 specificities were missed.

This TCR derives from an adult who was a healthcare worker with PCR-confirmed SARS-CoV-2 infection or an uninfected control (not recorded which). The rearrangement uses TRBV18 and TRBJ2-7, with D possibly matching TRBD2 (7 bases). The material sequenced was whole blood. The CDR3 DNA reads TGTGCCAGCTCGGAGGGGGTAGCGGGTACCTCCTACGAGCAGTACTTC. Its translation is CASSEGVAGTSYEQYF.